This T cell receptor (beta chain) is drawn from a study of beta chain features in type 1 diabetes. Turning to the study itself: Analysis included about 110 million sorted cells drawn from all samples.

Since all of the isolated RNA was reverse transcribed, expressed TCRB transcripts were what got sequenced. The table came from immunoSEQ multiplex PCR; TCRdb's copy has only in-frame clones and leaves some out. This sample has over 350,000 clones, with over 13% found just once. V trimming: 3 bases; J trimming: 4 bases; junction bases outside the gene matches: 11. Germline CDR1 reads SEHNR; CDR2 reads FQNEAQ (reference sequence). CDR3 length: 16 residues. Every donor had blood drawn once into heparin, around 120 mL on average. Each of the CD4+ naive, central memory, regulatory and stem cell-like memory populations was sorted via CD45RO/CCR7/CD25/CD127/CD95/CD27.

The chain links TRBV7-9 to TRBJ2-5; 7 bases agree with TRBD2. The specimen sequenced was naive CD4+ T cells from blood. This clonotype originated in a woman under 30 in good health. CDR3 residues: CASSFAVGGEGETQYF. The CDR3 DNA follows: TGTGCCAGCAGCTTTGCGGTAGGAGGGGAGGGAGAGACCCAGTACTTC.